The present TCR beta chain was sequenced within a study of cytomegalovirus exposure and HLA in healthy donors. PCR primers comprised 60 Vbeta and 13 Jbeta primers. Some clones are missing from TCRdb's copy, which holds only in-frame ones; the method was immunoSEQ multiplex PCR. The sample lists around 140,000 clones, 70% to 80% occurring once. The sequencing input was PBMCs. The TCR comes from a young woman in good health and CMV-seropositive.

In DNA, the CDR3 is TGTGCCAGCAGCTTGTGGACTGGCACTAATGAAAAACTGTTTTTT. Translating it yields CASSLWTGTNEKLFF. The rearrangement uses TRBV5-6 and TRBJ1-4; D remains ambiguous. The CDR3 consists of 15 residues. Between the trimmed V and J ends, which lost 1 base and 2 bases, there was a span of 9 bases. Germline assignment: CDR1 SGHDT and CDR2 YYEEEE.